One and the same sample provided the 29 T cell receptor beta chains below, sequenced in a study of shared clonotypes between healthy human individuals. Profiling relied on immunoSEQ multiplex PCR, and the TCRdb table lists in-frame clones only, not all of them. This repertoire shows approximately 470,000 clones, about 78% found once; its top ten account for around 11%. Sequenced sample: PBMCs. These receptors were collected from a woman between 40 and 50 years old in good health. Some clones in this sample may be carry-over from other donors' samples.

In nucleotides, the CDR3 is TGTGCCAGCAGCCAAGATAAGGGACAGGGAAACTATGGCTACACCTTC. Amino acids: CASSQDKGQGNYGYTF. The gene calls are TRBV4-2 and TRBJ1-2, with TRBD1 matching over 9 bases. The V gene end was trimmed by 0 bases and the J gene end by 2 bases; junction bases not matched to a gene: 4. Germline V gene lookup returns CDR1 LGHNA and CDR2 YNFKEQ. The CDR3 runs to 16 residues.

The V call is TRBV5-1, the J call TRBJ2-5; D uncertain. Germline lookup yields CDR1 SGHRS and CDR2 YFSETQ. V gave up 4 bases and J gave up 5 bases, with 9 bases separating them. CDR3 length equals 12 residues. CDR3 coding DNA: TGCGCCAGCAGCCCCCCGTCGGAGACCCAGTACTTC. This translates into CASSPPSETQYF.

The CDR3: CAWRGFGTGDTQYF. The CDR3 DNA follows: TGTGCCTGGAGGGGGTTTGGGACGGGAGATACGCAGTATTTT. The chain couples TRBV30 to TRBJ2-3; D may be TRBD1 or TRBD2 (5 bases each). The CDR3 consists of 14 residues. Per germline, CDR1 GTSNPN and CDR2 SVGIG (reference sequence). V dropped 3 bases and J dropped 5 bases, with 15 bases sitting between them.

This clone was counted a single time. The CDR3 here is CASSDRDRGRKAFF. The CDR3 nucleotides read TGTGCCAGCAGTGACCGGGACAGGGGGCGCAAAGCTTTCTTT. The chain combines TRBV27 with TRBJ1-1, with 12 nucleotides matching TRBD1. CDR3 length: 14 amino acids. The germline gives CDR1 MNHEY, CDR2 SMNVEV (reference sequence). Trimming cost V 5 bases and J 9 bases; bases outside gene matches: 7.

The chain uses TRBV15 and TRBJ2-1, with D possibly TRBD2 on 6 matching bases. Germline CDR1 LNHNV, CDR2 YYDKDF (reference sequence). The V and J ends lost 3 bases and 6 bases respectively, with 12 bases between them. The CDR3 totals 14 residues. This CDR3 is CATSRGQGGNEQFF. CDR3 DNA: TGTGCCACCAGCAGGGGGCAGGGAGGCAATGAGCAGTTCTTC.

Comments on this clone: Given a much more abundant clone one base away, this may be a read error. The J gene is TRBJ2-3, the V gene TRBV6-4; D is perhaps TRBD2 (5 bases). This CDR3 spans 14 amino acids. V was cut by 2 bases and J by 0 bases, with 6 bases left in between. From germline, CDR1 is MRHNA and CDR2 SNTAGT. CDR3 loop: CASSDEGSTDTQYF. CDR3 nucleotides: TGTGCCAGCAGTGACGAGGGAAGCACAGATACGCAGTATTTT.

This clone was detected only a few times. V usage is TRBV5-6 and J usage is TRBJ2-7; 7 bases line up with TRBD1. There are 13 residues in the CDR3. The V gene's germline CDR1 is SGHDT and CDR2 YYEEEE. The V gene end was trimmed by 4 bases and the J gene end by 5 bases; junction bases not matched to a gene: 6. The CDR3 sequence is CASSLDRSHEQYF. CDR3 DNA sequence: TGTGCCAGCAGCCTGGACAGGTCCCACGAGCAGTACTTC.

The gene calls are TRBV20-1 and TRBJ1-3; D unresolved. Germline lookup yields CDR1 DFQATT and CDR2 SNEGSKA (reference sequence). This CDR3 spans 11 amino acids. The germline V and J ends were trimmed by 7 bases and 7 bases, with 11 bases remaining between them. CDR3 in amino acids: CSVPDGNTIYF. CDR3 coding DNA: TGCAGTGTCCCTGACGGTAACACCATATATTTT.

The chain has TRBV4-2 and TRBJ2-5, with 9 nucleotides matching TRBD2. The last part of the DNA fits TRBJ2-7 better; the J call may be wrong. CDR1 is LGHNA, CDR2 YNFKEQ, per germline. The CDR3 is made up of 15 amino acids. CDR3 amino acids: CASSQGAGGVDEQYF. The DNA for the CDR3 is TGTGCCAGCAGCCAAGGAGCGGGAGGCGTCGACGAGCAGTACTTC.

This clone was found a few times. CDR3 loop: CASSNQQNTEAFF. The CDR3 nucleotides are TGTGCCAGCAGCAACCAACAGAACACTGAAGCTTTCTTT. This chain links TRBV11-2 with TRBJ1-1; D is unclear. The length of the CDR3 is 13 residues. V lost 5 bases and J 1 base, leaving 8 bases between the germline ends. Germline values: CDR1 SGHAT, CDR2 FQNNGV.

This clone came up a few times. The chain combines TRBV6-5 with TRBJ2-7; 8 bases match TRBD1. The J segment lost 6 bases and the V segment lost 6 bases, leaving 10 bases of the junction unmatched. CDR1 is MNHEY, CDR2 SVGAGI, per germline. The CDR3 is 14 residues long. The CDR3 sequence: CASSSDRVYSEQYF. The CDR3 bases are TGTGCCAGCAGCTCGGACAGGGTCTACTCCGAGCAGTACTTC.

In the case of this clone: This sequence is one base from a far larger clone and is likely a read error. The chain has TRBV5-1 and TRBJ1-2; 8 nucleotides agree with TRBD1. In germline, CDR1 is SGHRS, CDR2 YFSETQ. CDR3 length: 14 amino acids. The CDR3 DNA sequence: TGCGCCAGCAGCAGGGGACAGGATAACTGTGGCTACACCTTC. The encoded protein is CASSRGQDNCGYTF.

This clone has a handful of counts. The chain joins TRBV11-2 to TRBJ2-3; D is undetermined. Trimming took 3 bases from V and 1 from J, leaving 11 bases between them. The V gene's germline CDR1 is SGHAT and CDR2 FQNNGV. The length of the CDR3 is 15 residues. CDR3 nucleotide sequence: TGTGCCAGCAGCTTCCAGGTGCGAGGCACAGATACGCAGTATTTT. It specifies CASSFQVRGTDTQYF.

V is TRBV6-1 and J is TRBJ2-3; 10 bases agree with TRBD2. Germline lookup yields CDR1 MNHNS and CDR2 SASEGT. The CDR3 loop spans 20 amino acids. V shed 1 base, J shed 1 base, and the junction held 14 bases outside the gene matches. CDR3 DNA sequence: TGTGCCAGCAGTGAAGGGGCCTTGGGTAGCGGGAGGCCGGGCACAGATACGCAGTATTTT. Its protein product is CASSEGALGSGRPGTDTQYF.

This clone occurred a few times. This sequence joins TRBV27 and TRBJ1-5; the D gene is possibly TRBD1 (6 bases). The CDR3 has 16 residues. Germline V gene sequence: CDR1 MNHEY, CDR2 SMNVEV (reference sequence). The V end lost 3 bases, the J end lost 7 bases, and 19 bases lay between the germline ends. The CDR3, as DNA: TGTGCCAGCAGTTTCTCGTGGGGGGGCTCAGGGCAGCCCCAGCATTTT. This gives the protein CASSFSWGGSGQPQHF.

This clone was seen a single time. The chain is built from TRBV15 and TRBJ1-4; tentatively, D is TRBD1 (5 bases). Between the trimmed V and J ends, which lost 0 bases and 3 bases, there was a span of 8 bases. The CDR3 contains 15 residues. Germline lookup yields CDR1 LNHNV and CDR2 YYDKDF (reference sequence). This CDR3 reads CATSRDLGANEKLFF. In DNA form, the CDR3 reads TGTGCCACCAGCAGAGATCTAGGGGCTAATGAAAAACTGTTTTTT. Looking up the rest from reference TRBV15 and TRBJ1-4 gives the full variable domain: DAMVIQNPRYQVTQFGKPVTLSCSQTLNHNVMYWYQQKSSQAPKLLFHYYDKDFNNEADTPDNFQSRRPNTSFCFLDIRSPGLGDTAMYLCATSRDLGANEKLFFGSGTQLSVL.

CDR3 bases: TGTGCCAGCTCACCTAACGCGGGGGCCACTGAAGCTTTCTTT. This gives the protein CASSPNAGATEAFF. The chain combines TRBV18 with TRBJ1-1; possibly TRBD1 for D (6 bases). The CDR3 has 14 amino acids. CDR1 is KGHSH, CDR2 LQKENI, per germline. Between the trimmed V and J ends, which lost 3 bases and 4 bases, there was a span of 12 bases.

With respect to this clone: A far more abundant clone sits one base away, making this likely a read error. The chain uses TRBV5-1 and TRBJ2-3; D may be TRBD1 (5 bases). From germline, CDR1 is SGHRS and CDR2 YFSETQ. The CDR3 runs 14 residues. Written as DNA, the CDR3 is TGCGCCAGCTTAAGGGGCGGTAGCACAGATGCGCAGTATTTT. It codes for CASLRGGSTDAQYF.

CDR3 region: CASSLGQGRSPYEQYF. The DNA of the CDR3 is TGTGCCAGCAGCTTAGGACAGGGCCGGTCTCCTTACGAGCAGTACTTC. The chain couples TRBV7-9 to TRBJ2-7, with 7 nucleotides matching TRBD1. V lost 1 base and J lost 4; bases outside the gene matches: 10. Germline lookup yields CDR1 SEHNR and CDR2 FQNEAQ (reference sequence). CDR3 length equals 16 residues.

The V gene is TRBV4-2, the J gene TRBJ1-4, with D unresolved. V lost 6 bases, J lost 7 bases, and 18 bases lay in between. CDR1 LGHNA and CDR2 YNFKEQ come from the germline V gene. This CDR3 has 15 residues. CDR3 nucleotides: TGTGCCAGCAGACCCAGTCGCGCTCCGGCTGAAAAACTGTTTTTT. Its translation is CASRPSRAPAEKLFF.

The rearrangement links TRBV5-5 to TRBJ2-7; TRBD2 agrees at 11 bases. The CDR3 consists of 15 residues. Germline values: CDR1 SGHKS, CDR2 YYEKEE (reference sequence). V was clipped by 4 bases and J by 1 base; unmatched bases: 4. The CDR3 sequence: CASSLGLADSYEQYF. Here the CDR3 DNA reads TGTGCCAGCAGCCTGGGACTAGCGGATTCCTACGAGCAGTACTTC.

As concerns this clone: Other DNA sequences in the sample encode the same CDR3. The rearrangement uses TRBV6-5 and TRBJ1-1; the D gene is possibly TRBD1 (5 bases). Per germline, CDR1 MNHEY and CDR2 SVGAGI. This CDR3 region has 16 residues. V was cut by 3 bases and J by 4 bases, with 18 bases left in between. In DNA, the CDR3 is TGTGCCAGCAGTTATGGGCCGTTGGGGGTCGGCACTGAAGCTTTCTTT. It is translated as CASSYGPLGVGTEAFF.

The V and J genes are TRBV30 and TRBJ1-2, with D maybe TRBD1 (5 bases). The CDR3 extends over 13 amino acids. CDR1 and CDR2 (germline): GTSNPN, SVGIG (reference sequence). The V end lost 4 bases, the J end lost 5 bases, and 14 bases lay between the germline ends. CDR3 residues: CAWNPGPGYGYTF. DNA for the CDR3: TGTGCCTGGAATCCAGGGCCGGGATATGGCTACACCTTC.

The V gene is TRBV9, the J gene TRBJ2-5; 8 bases fit TRBD1. This CDR3 region has 17 residues. Germline V gene data show CDR1 as SGDLS and CDR2 as YYNGEE. With V trimmed by 0 bases and J by 2 bases, 9 bases remained unmatched. CDR3 bases: TGTGCCAGCAGCGTAGGACAGGGGACAGGCCTTCAAGAGACCCAGTACTTC. It specifies CASSVGQGTGLQETQYF.

The chain couples TRBV6-6 to TRBJ1-2, with D possibly TRBD1 on 5 matching bases. The V and J ends lost 5 bases and 8 bases respectively, with 15 bases between them. From germline, CDR1 is MNHNY and CDR2 SVGAGI (reference sequence). CDR3 length: 13 amino acids. The CDR3 here is CASSQDTQGGYTF. The CDR3 coding sequence is TGTGCCAGCAGTCAGGACACCCAAGGGGGCTACACCTTC.

The V and J genes are TRBV30 and TRBJ2-5; the D gene could be TRBD1 or TRBD2 (5 bases each). V was trimmed by 4 bases and J by 5 bases, leaving 17 bases between them. The CDR3 loop spans 14 amino acids. The germline CDR1 and CDR2 sequences are GTSNPN and SVGIG (reference sequence). This CDR3 is CAWTPGLAAETQYF. The CDR3 DNA sequence: TGTGCCTGGACCCCGGGGCTAGCCGCCGAGACCCAGTACTTC.

The chain couples TRBV10-3 to TRBJ2-1; the D gene is possibly TRBD2 (6 bases). Trimming took off 2 bases at V and 8 bases at J, with 16 bases between the two ends. The CDR3 is 15 amino acids. Germline V gene data show CDR1 as ENHRY and CDR2 as SYGVKD. In DNA, the CDR3 is TGTGCCATCAGTGAGGCCCCGGGGGACGGGGATGAGCAGTTCTTC. Translating gives CAISEAPGDGDEQFF.

The chain recombines TRBV7-6 with TRBJ2-1; 8 bases fit TRBD2. Germline assignment: CDR1 SGHVS and CDR2 FNYEAQ. Losses at the gene ends were 1 base for V and 6 bases for J; bases not matched to a gene: 17. The CDR3 has 19 amino acids. This CDR3 is CASSLVLRGLTAGVNEQFF. CDR3 nucleotides: TGTGCCAGCAGCTTAGTTCTCAGGGGACTTACAGCGGGAGTCAATGAGCAGTTCTTC. Full variable domain (remainder filled in from reference TRBV7-6 and TRBJ2-1): GAGVSQSPRYKVTKRGQDVALRCDPISGHVSLYWYRQALGQGPEFLTYFNYEAQQDKSGLPNDRFSAERPEGSISTLTIQRTEQRDSAMYRCASSLVLRGLTAGVNEQFFGPGTRLTVL.

In DNA, the CDR3 is TGTGCCATCAGCTCTAGCGGGAGAGATACGCAGTATTTT. Translation gives CAISSSGRDTQYF. The chain carries TRBV10-3 and TRBJ2-3; 10 nucleotides agree with TRBD2. The trim removed 6 bases at V and 5 bases at J, leaving 2 bases unmatched. The CDR3 length is 13 residues. CDR1 is ENHRY and CDR2 is SYGVKD in the germline V gene.